Each of the 2 T cell receptor beta chains below was sequenced from the same sample in a study of immune evolution from preneoplasia to lung adenocarcinoma. Repertoires were generated with immunoSEQ multiplex PCR, while TCRdb's copy carries only in-frame clones and drops some. The sample lists around 7,200 clones, around 83% seen once, with under 3.5% in the top ten. Sequencing was performed on FFPE minimally invasive lung adenocarcinoma tissue. The receptor set was obtained from a person aged 70 to 85 with lung adenocarcinoma.

This clone was counted a few times. J is TRBJ1-2 and V is TRBV5-6; no reliable D call. V dropped 4 bases and J dropped 5 bases, with 15 bases sitting between them. The CDR3 totals 14 residues. The V gene's germline CDR1 is SGHDT and CDR2 YYEEEE. CDR3: CASSPRPADYGYTF. The CDR3 nucleotides are TGTGCCAGCAGCCCGCGACCGGCCGATTATGGCTACACCTTC.

This chain's CDR3 is CASSVEPGHDTEAFF. CDR3 in DNA: TGTGCCAGCAGCGTAGAGCCGGGACACGACACTGAAGCTTTCTTT. The genes are TRBV9 and TRBJ1-1, with D maybe TRBD1 (6 bases). V shed 0 bases and J shed 3 bases, with 12 bases lying between them. This CDR3 contains 15 residues. The V gene's germline CDR1 is SGDLS and CDR2 YYNGEE.